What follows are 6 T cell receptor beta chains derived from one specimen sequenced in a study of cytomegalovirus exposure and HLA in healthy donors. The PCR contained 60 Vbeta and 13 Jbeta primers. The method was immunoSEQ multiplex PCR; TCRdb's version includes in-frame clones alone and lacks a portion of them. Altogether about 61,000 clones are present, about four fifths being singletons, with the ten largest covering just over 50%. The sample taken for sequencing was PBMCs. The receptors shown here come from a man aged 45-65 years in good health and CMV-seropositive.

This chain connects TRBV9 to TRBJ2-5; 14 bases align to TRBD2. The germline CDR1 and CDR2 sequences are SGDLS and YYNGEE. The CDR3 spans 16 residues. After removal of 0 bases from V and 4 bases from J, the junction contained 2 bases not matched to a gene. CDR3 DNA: TGTGCCAGCAGCGTAGGAGGACTAGCGGGAGGAGAGACCCAGTACTTC. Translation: CASSVGGLAGGETQYF.

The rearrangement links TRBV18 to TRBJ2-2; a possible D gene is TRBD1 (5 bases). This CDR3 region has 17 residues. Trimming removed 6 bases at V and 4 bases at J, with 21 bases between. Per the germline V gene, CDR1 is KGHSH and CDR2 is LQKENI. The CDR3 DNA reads TGTGCCAGCTCCCGAAACGCAGGGCGTGAGACCACCGGGGAGCTGTTTTTT. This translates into CASSRNAGRETTGELFF.

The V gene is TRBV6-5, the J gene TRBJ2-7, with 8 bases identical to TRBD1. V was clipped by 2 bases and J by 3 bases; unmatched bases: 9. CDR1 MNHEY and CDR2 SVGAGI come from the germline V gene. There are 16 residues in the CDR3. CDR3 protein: CASSYGRDRRGYEQYF. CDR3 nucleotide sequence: TGTGCCAGCAGTTACGGCCGGGACAGGAGGGGCTACGAGCAGTACTTC.

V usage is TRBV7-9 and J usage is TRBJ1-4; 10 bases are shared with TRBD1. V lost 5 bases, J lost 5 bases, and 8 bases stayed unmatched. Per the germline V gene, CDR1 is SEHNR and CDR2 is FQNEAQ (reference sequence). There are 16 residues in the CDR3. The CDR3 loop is CASSAKDRGINEKLFF. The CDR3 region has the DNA TGTGCCAGCAGCGCCAAGGACAGGGGGATAAATGAAAAACTGTTTTTT.

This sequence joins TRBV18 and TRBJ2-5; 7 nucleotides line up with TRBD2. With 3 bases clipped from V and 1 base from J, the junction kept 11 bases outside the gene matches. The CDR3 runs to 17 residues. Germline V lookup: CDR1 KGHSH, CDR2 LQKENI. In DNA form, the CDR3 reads TGTGCCAGCTCACCGTTCCTAGCTAGCGGCGCCCAAGAGACCCAGTACTTC. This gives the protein CASSPFLASGAQETQYF.

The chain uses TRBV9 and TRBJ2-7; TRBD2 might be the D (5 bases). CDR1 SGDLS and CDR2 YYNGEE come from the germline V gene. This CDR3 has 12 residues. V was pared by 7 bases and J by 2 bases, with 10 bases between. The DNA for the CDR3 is TGTGCCAGCTCGGACGGGACCTACGAGCAGTACTTC. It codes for CASSDGTYEQYF.